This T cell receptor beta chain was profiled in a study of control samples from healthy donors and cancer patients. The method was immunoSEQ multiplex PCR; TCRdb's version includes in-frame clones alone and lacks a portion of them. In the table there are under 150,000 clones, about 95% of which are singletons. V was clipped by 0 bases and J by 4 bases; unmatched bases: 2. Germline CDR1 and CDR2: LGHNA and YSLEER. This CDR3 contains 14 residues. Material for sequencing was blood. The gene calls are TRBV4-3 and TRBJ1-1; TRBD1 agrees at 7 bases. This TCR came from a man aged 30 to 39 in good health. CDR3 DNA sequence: TGCGCCAGCAGCCAAGAGCAGGGGGGCACTGAAGCTTTCTTT. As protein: CASSQEQGGTEAFF.